The 27 T cell receptor beta chains below come from one sample, sequenced in a study of blood T cell repertoires in COVID-19. Libraries were prepared by immunoSEQ multiplex PCR; TCRdb keeps only in-frame clonotypes and omits some of them. The table has roughly 150,000 clones, roughly four fifths seen once; the top ten hold 4%. Specimen: peripheral blood. All receptors derive from an elderly woman with acute or convalescent COVID-19.

This rearrangement joins TRBV2 to TRBJ2-5, with 7 bases lining up with TRBD2. Germline V gene sequence: CDR1 SNHLY, CDR2 FYNNEI. With 5 bases clipped from V and 9 bases from J, the junction kept 12 bases outside the gene matches. The CDR3 is 14 residues long. This CDR3 is CASSPEPPTSPQYF. CDR3 sequence (DNA): TGTGCCAGCAGTCCCGAACCTCCGACTAGCCCCCAGTACTTC.

The J gene is TRBJ2-7, the V gene TRBV28; 13 nucleotides line up with TRBD2. In germline, CDR1 is MDHEN, CDR2 SYDVKM. J was trimmed by 12 bases and V by 2 bases; bases with no gene match: 7. This CDR3 has 14 residues. CDR3 coding DNA: TGTGCCAGCAGTTTACAGACTAGCGGGAGGTTGGCGTACTTC. Its protein is CASSLQTSGRLAYF. Full variable domain (rest looked up from reference TRBV28 and TRBJ2-7): DVKVTQSSRYLVKRTGEKVFLECVQDMDHENMFWYRQDPGLGLRLIYFSYDVKMKEKGDIPEGYSVSREKKERFSLILESASTNQTSMYLCASSLQTSGRLAYFGPGTRLTVT.

The rearrangement uses TRBV28 and TRBJ1-5; possibly TRBD1 for D (6 bases). Between the trimmed V and J ends, which lost 7 bases and 6 bases, there was a span of 13 bases. CDR3 size: 13 residues. Per the germline V gene, CDR1 is MDHEN and CDR2 is SYDVKM. Written as DNA, the CDR3 is TGTGCCAGCAAACAGGGCAGGCGTCAGCCCCAGCATTTT. Translating gives CASKQGRRQPQHF.

This chain links TRBV13 with TRBJ2-1; the match to TRBD2 covers 12 bases. V lost 3 bases and J lost 7; bases outside the gene matches: 10. The germline V gene encodes CDR1 PRHDT and CDR2 FYEKMQ (reference sequence). This CDR3 contains 17 residues. CDR3 bases: TGTGCCAGCAGCTTCCCGACTAGCGGGAGCCCATATAATGAGCAGTTCTTC. It is translated as CASSFPTSGSPYNEQFF.

CDR3 sequence reads: CASSAGRTGELFF. In DNA, the CDR3 is TGTGCCAGCAGTGCGGGTCGCACCGGGGAGCTGTTTTTT. The V and J genes are TRBV6-4 and TRBJ2-2; D remains unclear. V lost 4 bases, J lost 4 bases, and 7 bases lay in between. This CDR3 is 13 amino acids long. CDR1 is MRHNA and CDR2 is SNTAGT in the germline V gene.

V gene TRBV19 combines with J gene TRBJ2-5; D call uncertain. The CDR3 covers 14 residues. Germline V lookup: CDR1 LNHDA, CDR2 SQIVND (reference sequence). The germline V and J ends were trimmed by 3 bases and 5 bases, with 13 bases remaining between them. In DNA form, the CDR3 reads TGTGCCAGTAGTATTGCGCCTCGTTATGAGACCCAGTACTTC. Translation: CASSIAPRYETQYF.

This chain uses TRBV28 with TRBJ1-4, with D tentatively TRBD1 (5 bases). The CDR3 is 16 amino acids. In germline, CDR1 is MDHEN, CDR2 SYDVKM. V was cut by 1 base and J by 2 bases, with 11 bases left in between. DNA of the CDR3: TGTGCCAGCAGTTTATTGGGGGGAGGGACTAATGAAAAACTGTTTTTT. Translation: CASSLLGGGTNEKLFF. The full variable domain, in which reference TRBV28 and TRBJ1-4 provide the parts outside the CDR3, is DVKVTQSSRYLVKRTGEKVFLECVQDMDHENMFWYRQDPGLGLRLIYFSYDVKMKEKGDIPEGYSVSREKKERFSLILESASTNQTSMYLCASSLLGGGTNEKLFFGSGTQLSVL.

This chain joins TRBV7-9 and TRBJ1-3; no definite D call. The CDR3 consists of 17 residues. V was shortened by 5 bases and J by 0 bases, with 17 bases between the two germline ends. CDR1 and CDR2 (germline): SEHNR, FQNEAQ (reference sequence). CDR3 in amino acids: CASSPRRNYRSGNTIYF. For the CDR3, the DNA is TGTGCCAGCAGCCCCCGACGGAACTACCGCTCTGGAAACACCATATATTTT.

V usage is TRBV15 and J usage is TRBJ2-5; tentatively, D is TRBD2 (5 bases). V was cut by 1 base and J by 5 bases, with 11 bases left in between. Germline lookup yields CDR1 LNHNV and CDR2 YYDKDF (reference sequence). This CDR3 has 14 amino acids. The CDR3 loop is CATSRGGGQETQYF. Here the CDR3 DNA reads TGTGCCACCAGCAGAGGTGGCGGGCAGGAGACCCAGTACTTC.

This rearrangement joins TRBV3-1 (or the pseudogene TRBV3-2) to TRBJ2-3, with 8 bases fitting TRBD1. There are 14 residues in the CDR3. Germline V gives CDR1 LGHDT, CDR2 YNNKEL (reference sequence). The V gene end was trimmed by 3 bases and the J gene end by 2 bases; junction bases not matched to a gene: 1. The CDR3 region is CASSHRGHTDTQYF. CDR3 DNA: TGTGCCAGCAGCCACAGGGGGCACACAGATACGCAGTATTTT.

The CDR3 region is CASSDVMTEAFF. The CDR3 DNA is TGTGCCAGCAGTGATGTAATGACAGAAGCTTTCTTT. The chain has TRBV2 and TRBJ1-1, with D unclear. V lost 3 bases, J lost 8 bases, and 10 bases lay in between. CDR3 size: 12 residues. The germline gives CDR1 SNHLY, CDR2 FYNNEI.

This rearrangement joins TRBV27 to TRBJ2-5, with no clear D. CDR1 and CDR2 (germline): MNHEY, SMNVEV (reference sequence). CDR3 length: 12 residues. V lost 2 bases and J 5 bases, leaving 6 bases between the germline ends. CDR3 coding DNA: TGTGCCAGCAGTTTAAACGGGGAGACCCAGTACTTC. Protein product: CASSLNGETQYF.

The chain uses TRBV2 and TRBJ1-4; TRBD1 agrees at 8 bases. The CDR3 runs to 13 residues. Trimming cost V 10 bases and J 3 bases; bases outside gene matches: 4. The germline gives CDR1 SNHLY, CDR2 FYNNEI. The CDR3 loop reads CATRQGPNEKLFF. Written as DNA, the CDR3 is TGTGCCACCCGACAGGGGCCTAATGAAAAACTGTTTTTT.

V usage is TRBV3-1 (or the pseudogene TRBV3-2) and J usage is TRBJ2-7, with D possibly TRBD1 on 6 matching bases. Trimming left V 2 bases short and J 2 bases short, with 7 bases between. The CDR3 extends over 13 amino acids. Germline CDR1 is LGHDT and CDR2 is YNNKEL (reference sequence). CDR3 loop: CASSQNRAYEQYF. CDR3 bases: TGTGCCAGCAGCCAAAACAGGGCCTACGAGCAGTACTTC.

This chain uses TRBV27 with TRBJ1-1, with D perhaps TRBD1 (5 bases). There are 14 residues in the CDR3. CDR1 is MNHEY and CDR2 is SMNVEV in the germline V gene (reference sequence). V was clipped by 6 bases and J by 1 base, with 12 bases between them. CDR3 DNA sequence: TGTGCCAGCAGGAACAGGTTTGCGAACACTGAAGCTTTCTTT. It specifies CASRNRFANTEAFF.

This clone occurred once. V and J are TRBV7-6 and TRBJ2-2; the match to TRBD2 covers 8 bases. Germline lookup yields CDR1 SGHVS and CDR2 FNYEAQ. The CDR3 is made up of 16 amino acids. After removal of 0 bases from V and 7 bases from J, the junction contained 7 bases not matched to a gene. Written as DNA, the CDR3 is TGTGCCAGCAGCTTAGCGGCTCATCGGGAGGGCGGGGAGCTGTTTTTT. Its translation is CASSLAAHREGGELFF.

A word on this clone: The sample has other DNA sequences that encode this CDR3 too. The chain links TRBV19 to TRBJ1-5; D is perhaps TRBD1 (6 bases). The V gene's germline CDR1 is LNHDA and CDR2 SQIVND (reference sequence). Trimming took off 3 bases at V and 2 bases at J, with 11 bases between the two ends. This CDR3 contains 15 residues. CDR3 in amino acids: CASSIRGSGNQPQHF. The CDR3 region has the DNA TGTGCCAGTAGTATCAGGGGATCAGGCAATCAGCCCCAGCATTTT.

The genes are TRBV5-1 and TRBJ2-1, with 10 bases lining up with TRBD2. The CDR3 is 18 amino acids. V was clipped by 1 base and J by 3 bases; unmatched bases: 10. Germline V CDR1 and CDR2: SGHRS, YFSETQ. The CDR3 spells CASSLSRASGRRYNEQFF. CDR3 bases: TGCGCCAGCAGCTTGAGCCGGGCTAGCGGGAGACGCTACAATGAGCAGTTCTTC. Looking up the rest from reference TRBV5-1 and TRBJ2-1 gives the full variable domain: KAGVTQTPRYLIKTRGQQVTLSCSPISGHRSVSWYQQTPGQGLQFLFEYFSETQRNKGNFPGRFSGRQFSNSRSEMNVSTLELGDSALYLCASSLSRASGRRYNEQFFGPGTRLTVL.

On this clone itself: This same CDR3 is encoded by further DNA sequences in the sample. This chain connects TRBV6-5 to TRBJ1-2; D might be TRBD1 (5 bases). CDR3 size: 11 residues. From germline, CDR1 is MNHEY and CDR2 SVGAGI. The ends were cut back, 6 bases at V and 5 bases at J, with 7 bases in the middle. The CDR3 region has the DNA TGTGCCAGCAGCCGGGGGTATGGCTACACCTTC. Its protein is CASSRGYGYTF.

The chain couples TRBV7-9 to TRBJ1-5, with D unclear. This CDR3 is 14 amino acids long. Germline V gene lookup returns CDR1 SEHNR and CDR2 FQNEAQ (reference sequence). Trimming cost V 1 base and J 4 bases, with 8 bases left between them. The CDR3: CASSLGWANQPQHF. Here the CDR3 DNA reads TGTGCCAGCAGCTTAGGCTGGGCAAATCAGCCCCAGCATTTT.

This sequence joins TRBV7-2 and TRBJ1-5; maybe TRBD1 (6 bases). Trimming stripped 4 bases from V and 2 bases from J, with 9 bases between. Germline CDR1 SGHTA, CDR2 FQGNSA. The CDR3 totals 14 residues. The CDR3 region is CASSSQGRNQPQHF. CDR3 DNA: TGTGCCAGCAGCTCACAGGGACGCAATCAGCCCCAGCATTTT. Combining the CDR3 with reference TRBV7-2 and TRBJ1-5 gives the whole variable domain GAGVSQSPSNKVTEKGKDVELRCDPISGHTALYWYRQSLGQGLEFLIYFQGNSAPDKSGLPSDRFSAERTGGSVSTLTIQRTQQEDSAVYLCASSSQGRNQPQHFGDGTRLSIL.

The J gene is TRBJ2-1, the V gene TRBV14; 12 nucleotides line up with TRBD2. The CDR3 has 20 residues. In germline, CDR1 is SGHDN, CDR2 FVKESK. With 0 bases clipped from V and 2 bases from J, the junction kept 11 bases outside the gene matches. In nucleotides, the CDR3 is TGTGCCAGCAGCCAAGATCTAAATCTTGGACTAGCGGGGACCTACAATGAGCAGTTCTTC. Its translation: CASSQDLNLGLAGTYNEQFF. Full variable domain (missing parts from reference TRBV14 and TRBJ2-1): EAGVTQFPSHSVIEKGQTVTLRCDPISGHDNLYWYRRVMGKEIKFLLHFVKESKQDESGMPNNRFLAERTGGTYSTLKVQPAELEDSGVYFCASSQDLNLGLAGTYNEQFFGPGTRLTVL.

The chain joins TRBV18 to TRBJ1-2; 9 bases line up with TRBD1. Germline CDR1 and CDR2: KGHSH and LQKENI. The CDR3 length is 15 residues. J lost 7 bases, V lost 3 bases, and 9 bases had no gene match. CDR3 protein: CASSPGQGRLSGYTF. The CDR3, as DNA: TGTGCCAGCTCACCCGGACAGGGGAGGCTTAGTGGCTACACCTTC.

The CDR3 loop reads CAWNNVAPKETQYF. CDR3 sequence (DNA): TGTGCCTGGAATAATGTAGCGCCTAAAGAGACCCAGTACTTC. The chain recombines TRBV30 with TRBJ2-5, with a weak D call TRBD2 (5 bases). Looked up from germline, CDR1 is GTSNPN and CDR2 is SVGIG (reference sequence). V was shortened by 4 bases and J by 3 bases, with 15 bases between the two germline ends. CDR3 length equals 14 residues.

The CDR3 DNA sequence: TGTGCCAGCAGCCAGGCTAGCGGGAGGCACGAGCAGTACTTC. The encoded protein is CASSQASGRHEQYF. V is TRBV3-1 (or the pseudogene TRBV3-2) and J is TRBJ2-7, with TRBD2 matching over 11 bases. Germline lookup yields CDR1 LGHDT and CDR2 YNNKEL (reference sequence). This CDR3 spans 14 amino acids. V trimming: 3 bases; J trimming: 5 bases; junction bases outside the gene matches: 3.

This chain uses TRBV6-5 with TRBJ1-2; no reliable D call. CDR1 is MNHEY and CDR2 is SVGAGI in the germline V gene. The ends were cut back, 5 bases at V and 8 bases at J, with 18 bases in the middle. This CDR3 spans 14 amino acids. The CDR3 here is CASSPTVGGRGYTF. The CDR3 nucleotides are TGTGCCAGCAGTCCCACCGTGGGAGGGCGAGGCTACACCTTC.

This clone was recorded a few times. This sequence joins TRBV5-1 and TRBJ1-1; D remains unclear. This CDR3 is 15 amino acids long. CDR1 is SGHRS and CDR2 is YFSETQ in the germline V gene. Trimming took 1 base from V and 1 from J, leaving 11 bases between them. The CDR3 nucleotides are TGCGCCAGCAGCTTGCTCAGTGGCGGGAACACTGAAGCTTTCTTT. This translates into CASSLLSGGNTEAFF.